These 24 T cell receptor beta chains share one sample of origin, sequenced in a study of T cells after yellow fever vaccination. MiXCR, applied by TCRdb to the 5' RACE reads, yields one record per CDR3 protein. The top ten hold roughly a sixth of the sample, which has roughly 330,000 distinct CDR3 sequences, approximately 7% seen once. This specimen consisted of PBMCs, obtained roughly seven weeks after the first yellow fever vaccination. The receptors come from a young man who received the YFV17D yellow fever vaccine.

This clonotype was recorded many times. The rearrangement links TRBV12-3 or TRBV12-4 to TRBJ2-2, with 7 positions matching TRBD1. The J segment lost 9 bases and the V segment lost 4 bases, leaving 8 bases of the junction unmatched. The CDR3 has 14 amino acids. CDR3 coding DNA: TGTGCCAGCAGTTCGACAGGGTTCAACCGGGAGCTGTTTTTT. The encoded protein is CASSSTGFNRELFF.

V gene TRBV4-2 combines with J gene TRBJ1-5; D unresolved. CDR1 is LGHNA and CDR2 is YNFKEQ in the germline V gene. Trimming took 4 bases from V and 5 from J, leaving 9 bases between them. The CDR3 spans 13 residues. The CDR3 spells CASSPTKYQPQHF. CDR3 DNA: TGTGCCAGCAGCCCGACCAAATATCAGCCCCAGCATTTT.

The chain uses TRBV20-1 and TRBJ2-7, with 13 bases that match TRBD2. Trimming removed 4 bases from V and 5 bases from J; junction bases left unmatched: 11. Germline values: CDR1 DFQATT, CDR2 SNEGSKA (reference sequence). CDR3 length: 16 amino acids. This CDR3 reads CSAMEGLAGTGDEQYF. DNA of the CDR3: TGCAGTGCTATGGAGGGACTAGCGGGGACCGGCGACGAGCAGTACTTC.

CDR3 sequence (DNA): TGTGCCAGCAGCCCTATCTCCAGGGACCCCACTGAAGCTTTCTTT. It encodes CASSPISRDPTEAFF. This chain connects TRBV3-1 to TRBJ1-1; possibly TRBD1 for D (5 bases). Deletions cut 4 bases from V and 4 bases from J, with 16 bases between. The CDR3 runs to 15 residues. From germline, CDR1 is LGHDT and CDR2 YNNKEL (reference sequence). Based on the CDR3 plus reference TRBV3-1 and TRBJ1-1, the full variable domain is DTAVSQTPKYLVTQMGNDKSIKCEQNLGHDTMYWYKQDSKKFLKIMFSYNNKELIINETVPNRFSPKSPDKAHLNLHINSLELGDSAVYFCASSPISRDPTEAFFGQGTRLTVV.

This clonotype occurred a few times. The genes are TRBV5-1 and TRBJ2-7, with 9 positions matching TRBD1. The CDR3 spans 13 residues. CDR1 is SGHRS and CDR2 is YFSETQ in the germline V gene. The J segment lost 5 bases and the V segment lost 4 bases, leaving 4 bases of the junction unmatched. This chain's CDR3 is CASSPTGGNEQYF. DNA of the CDR3: TGCGCCAGCAGCCCCACAGGGGGCAACGAGCAGTACTTC.

In DNA form, the CDR3 reads TGTGCCAGCAGCCAAGAAGGGTGGGATCAGCCCCAGCATTTT. Its protein is CASSQEGWDQPQHF. This chain links TRBV3-1 with TRBJ1-5; no clear D gene. The CDR3 has 14 amino acids. The germline CDR1 and CDR2 sequences are LGHDT and YNNKEL (reference sequence). Trimming took off 0 bases at V and 5 bases at J, with 8 bases between the two ends.

On this clonotype: A much larger clone is a single base away; this may be a read error. The genes are TRBV29-1 and TRBJ2-5, with D maybe TRBD1 (6 bases). Germline V gene sequence: CDR1 SQVTM, CDR2 ANQGSEA. Trimming shortened V by 6 bases and J by 9 bases, and 20 bases separated the two germline ends. The CDR3 runs 13 residues. The CDR3 bases are TGCAGCGTCCGTCAACAGGGTCTGGTGTCCCAGTACTTC. It yields the protein CSVRQQGLVSQYF.

This clonotype was counted ten times or more. CDR3 nucleotide sequence: TGTGCCAGCAGCCTACAGGGGGTCTATGAGCAGTTCTTC. Residues: CASSLQGVYEQFF. J is TRBJ2-1 and V is TRBV14, with 8 positions matching TRBD1. CDR1 and CDR2 from the germline V gene are SGHDN and FVKESK. J lost 8 bases, V lost 4 bases, and 4 bases had no gene match. This CDR3 has 13 amino acids.

This clonotype has just a few counts. The V and J genes are TRBV5-1 and TRBJ2-4; D is perhaps TRBD1 or TRBD2 (6 bases each). From germline, CDR1 is SGHRS and CDR2 YFSETQ. Trimming removed 0 bases at V and 1 base at J, with 14 bases between. The CDR3 has 17 residues. The CDR3 bases are TGCGCCAGCAGCTTGGCCGGCCCCGGGGGCGCCAAAAACATTCAGTACTTC. It specifies CASSLAGPGGAKNIQYF. Full variable domain (remainder filled in from reference TRBV5-1 and TRBJ2-4): KAGVTQTPRYLIKTRGQQVTLSCSPISGHRSVSWYQQTPGQGLQFLFEYFSETQRNKGNFPGRFSGRQFSNSRSEMNVSTLELGDSALYLCASSLAGPGGAKNIQYFGAGTRLSVL.

This clonotype occurred many times. This rearrangement joins TRBV12-3 or TRBV12-4 to TRBJ2-7; tentative D call: TRBD2 (7 bases). This CDR3 contains 13 residues. With 7 bases removed from V and 2 bases from J, the gap between germline ends came to 12 bases. CDR3 DNA sequence: TGTGCCAGCAACCCCGGGGGGCCCTACGAGCAGTACTTC. Its translation is CASNPGGPYEQYF.

This clonotype was counted ten times or more. The V and J genes are TRBV3-1 and TRBJ1-1; D unresolved. The CDR3 loop spans 15 amino acids. Trimming cost V 0 bases and J 0 bases, with 8 bases left between them. Germline V lookup: CDR1 LGHDT, CDR2 YNNKEL (reference sequence). The CDR3 protein is CASSQDWQMNTEAFF. CDR3 in DNA: TGTGCCAGCAGCCAAGATTGGCAAATGAACACTGAAGCTTTCTTT.

This clonotype was counted between two and nine times. V and J are TRBV5-1 and TRBJ1-2, with 7 bases identical to TRBD1. The CDR3 is made up of 13 amino acids. V was clipped by 3 bases and J by 6 bases; unmatched bases: 5. The germline V gene encodes CDR1 SGHRS and CDR2 YFSETQ. The CDR3, as DNA: TGCGCCAGCAGCTCTGACAGGGTCCATGGCTACACCTTC. The encoded protein is CASSSDRVHGYTF. Together with reference TRBV5-1 and TRBJ1-2, the CDR3 gives the full variable domain: KAGVTQTPRYLIKTRGQQVTLSCSPISGHRSVSWYQQTPGQGLQFLFEYFSETQRNKGNFPGRFSGRQFSNSRSEMNVSTLELGDSALYLCASSSDRVHGYTFGSGTRLTVV.

This clonotype was seen a few times. The V and J genes are TRBV4-2 and TRBJ1-5; D is possibly TRBD1 (6 bases). The V and J ends lost 4 bases and 4 bases respectively, with 14 bases between them. Looked up from germline, CDR1 is LGHNA and CDR2 is YNFKEQ. The CDR3 has 15 residues. The CDR3 loop reads CASSPVGGGNQPQHF. CDR3 bases: TGTGCCAGCAGCCCCGTGGGGGGCGGGAATCAGCCCCAGCATTTT.

In its sample, this clonotype was seen a few times. The chain uses TRBV27 and TRBJ1-4; the D is unclear. The V gene's germline CDR1 is MNHEY and CDR2 SMNVEV (reference sequence). The CDR3 totals 13 residues. V lost 4 bases and J lost 8, with 11 bases in between. This CDR3 reads CASSSGAGEKLFF. The CDR3 DNA is TGTGCCAGCAGTTCTGGCGCGGGGGAAAAACTGTTTTTT.

The chain is built from TRBV6-2 or TRBV6-3 and TRBJ1-1, with D uncertain. From germline, CDR1 is MNHEY and CDR2 SVGEGT. The CDR3 sequence is 12 residues long. V gave up 5 bases and J gave up 7 bases, with 11 bases separating them. For the CDR3, the DNA is TGTGCCAGCAGTACGGGAAGGTTTGAAGCTTTCTTT. Its protein product is CASSTGRFEAFF.

The V and J genes are TRBV10-3 and TRBJ2-3; 9 positions agree with TRBD2. Germline CDR1 and CDR2: ENHRY and SYGVKD. The CDR3 is 15 amino acids. V was clipped by 7 bases and J by 0 bases; unmatched bases: 5. In DNA, the CDR3 is TGTGCCATCACCAAAGCGGGGGGTAGCACAGATACGCAGTATTTT. Its protein is CAITKAGGSTDTQYF.

A word on this clonotype: The junction does not match germline at one end; this may be a read error. This chain connects TRBV20-1 to TRBJ2-3; 9 nucleotides match TRBD1. This CDR3 has 18 amino acids. The germline V gene encodes CDR1 DFQATT and CDR2 SNEGSKA (reference sequence). CDR3 nucleotide sequence: TGCTGTGCTAGAGAAATTGGACAGGGGCGACACTACACAGATACGCAGTATTTT. Translated: CCAREIGQGRHYTDTQYF.

This clonotype has just a few counts. V gene TRBV5-1 combines with J gene TRBJ2-7, with D perhaps matching TRBD2 (5 bases). CDR1 is SGHRS and CDR2 is YFSETQ in the germline V gene. The ends were cut back, 0 bases at V and 0 bases at J, with 10 bases in the middle. The CDR3 sequence is 15 residues long. The CDR3, as DNA: TGCGCCAGCAGCTTGGCGTCGGGGTACTCCTACGAGCAGTACGTC. Its translation: CASSLASGYSYEQYV.

This clonotype was seen repeatedly, ten times or more. The chain couples TRBV4-3 to TRBJ2-5, with 12 bases matching TRBD2. CDR3 length: 16 residues. The germline gives CDR1 LGHNA, CDR2 YSLEER. After removal of 0 bases from V and 4 bases from J, the junction contained 3 bases not matched to a gene. CDR3 sequence: CASSQDPSGGAETQYF. CDR3 DNA sequence: TGCGCCAGCAGCCAAGATCCTAGCGGGGGGGCAGAGACCCAGTACTTC.

In its sample, this clonotype was seen a few times. The J gene is TRBJ2-7, the V gene TRBV4-3, with 13 bases that match TRBD2. Germline V CDR1 and CDR2: LGHNA, YSLEER. The ends lost 0 bases at V and 6 bases at J; junction bases unmatched: 14. CDR3 length: 19 residues. The CDR3 loop is CASSQERGVGLAGTSEQYF. The CDR3, as DNA: TGCGCCAGCAGCCAAGAGAGGGGGGTGGGACTAGCGGGAACGAGCGAGCAGTACTTC.

The J gene is TRBJ1-1, the V gene TRBV14, with a weak D call TRBD1 (5 bases). This CDR3 is 14 amino acids long. In germline, CDR1 is SGHDN, CDR2 FVKESK. The V end lost 1 base, the J end lost 5 bases, and 11 bases lay between the germline ends. The CDR3 here is CASSQVAGGTEAFF. CDR3 bases: TGTGCCAGCAGCCAAGTCGCTGGGGGGACTGAAGCTTTCTTT.

This clonotype was detected a few times. The chain recombines TRBV5-1 with TRBJ2-1, with D unresolved. This CDR3 comprises 14 residues. In germline, CDR1 is SGHRS, CDR2 YFSETQ. The V end lost 1 base, the J end lost 5 bases, and 10 bases lay between the germline ends. This CDR3 reads CASSLWGSDNEQFF. CDR3 DNA: TGCGCCAGCAGCTTGTGGGGATCGGACAATGAGCAGTTCTTC. Supplemented by reference TRBV5-1 and TRBJ2-1, the full variable domain reads KAGVTQTPRYLIKTRGQQVTLSCSPISGHRSVSWYQQTPGQGLQFLFEYFSETQRNKGNFPGRFSGRQFSNSRSEMNVSTLELGDSALYLCASSLWGSDNEQFFGPGTRLTVL.

The CDR3 DNA follows: TGTGCCAGCTGCGGCCGGGACAGGGATGGGGTTGGCTCCTACGAGCAGTACGTC. Residues: CASCGRDRDGVGSYEQYV. The rearrangement uses TRBV3-1 and TRBJ2-7; 9 nucleotides line up with TRBD1. V lost 8 bases and J lost 0; bases outside the gene matches: 17. The CDR3 length is 18 residues. Germline CDR1 and CDR2: LGHDT and YNNKEL (reference sequence).

This clonotype occurred many times. This chain connects TRBV20-1 to TRBJ1-4; 7 positions agree with TRBD1. The V segment lost 5 bases and the J segment 8 bases; nucleotides outside the gene matches: 11. The germline V gene has CDR1 DFQATT and CDR2 SNEGSKA (reference sequence). The CDR3 consists of 14 residues. This chain's CDR3 is CSARDRVRGEKLFF. CDR3 in DNA: TGCAGTGCTCGTGACAGGGTTAGAGGGGAAAAACTGTTTTTT.